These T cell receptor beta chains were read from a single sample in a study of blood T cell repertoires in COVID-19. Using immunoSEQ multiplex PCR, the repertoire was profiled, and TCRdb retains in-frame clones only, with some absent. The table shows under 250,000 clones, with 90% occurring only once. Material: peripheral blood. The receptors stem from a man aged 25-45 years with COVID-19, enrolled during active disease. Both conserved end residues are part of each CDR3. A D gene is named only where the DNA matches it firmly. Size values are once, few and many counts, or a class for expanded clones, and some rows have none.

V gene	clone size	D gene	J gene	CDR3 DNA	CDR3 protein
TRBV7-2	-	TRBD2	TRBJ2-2	TGTGCCAGCACCCCTCGGGCGGGAGGGACCGAAACCGGGGAGCTGTTTTTT	CASTPRAGGTETGELFF
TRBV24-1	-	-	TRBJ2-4	TGTGCCACCAGTGATTTTCCTCGGGCAGGGATTAGGCCCAAAAACATTCAGTACTTC	CATSDFPRAGIRPKNIQYF
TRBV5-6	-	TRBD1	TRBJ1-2	TGTGCCAGCAGCTTCCGACAGGGTGGAAACTATGGCTACACCTTC	CASSFRQGGNYGYTF
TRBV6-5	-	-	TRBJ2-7	TGTGCCAGCAGTTCCGTCTACGAGCAGTACTTC	CASSSVYEQYF
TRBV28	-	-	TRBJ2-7	TGTGCCAGCAGTTTTGGCCAGGCCCTCTACGAGCAGTACTTC	CASSFGQALYEQYF
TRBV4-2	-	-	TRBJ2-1	TGTGCCAGCAGCCAACCGCTTGAGGGCCCCGATGAGCAGTTCTTC	CASSQPLEGPDEQFF
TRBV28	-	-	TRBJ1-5	TGTGCCAGCAGCGACCCCGCGGTTGGCAATCAGCCCCAGCATTTT	CASSDPAVGNQPQHF
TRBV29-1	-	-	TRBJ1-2	TGCAGCGTTGAGCACGAGAGGCTATCACGGGGAGGCTACACCTTC	CSVEHERLSRGGYTF
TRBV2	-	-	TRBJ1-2	TGTGCCAGCAGTGAATCTACAGGGCTCGCTGGCTACACCTTC	CASSESTGLAGYTF
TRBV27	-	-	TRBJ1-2	TGTGCCAGCAGCCCGAGAGGGGGAAGGGCTAACTATGGCTACACCTTC	CASSPRGGRANYGYTF
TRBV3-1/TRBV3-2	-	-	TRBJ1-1	TGTGCCAGCAGCTCCGGCCCGGGTGAAGCTTTCTTT	CASSSGPGEAFF
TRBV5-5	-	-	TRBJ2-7	TGTGCCAGCAGCTCCCTGGGAGATCCCTACGAGCAGTACTTC	CASSSLGDPYEQYF
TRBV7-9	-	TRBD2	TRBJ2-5	TGTGCCAGCAGCTTAGACCTAGCGGGAGGTAAAGAGACCCAGTACTTC	CASSLDLAGGKETQYF
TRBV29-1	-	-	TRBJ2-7	TGCAGCGTTGGATTGGCCTCCGAGCAGTACTTC	CSVGLASEQYF
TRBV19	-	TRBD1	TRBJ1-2	TGTGCCAGTAGTACCTATGCCGGGACAGGGGTAGGCTACACCTTC	CASSTYAGTGVGYTF
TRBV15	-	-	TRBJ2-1	TGTGCCACCATGGAAGGCGGGACCGCGAGCTACAATGAGCAGTTCTTC	CATMEGGTASYNEQFF
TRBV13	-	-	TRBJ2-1	TGTGCCAGCAGCTTACCCCTTGGAGGCCCTAGCTCCTACAATGAGCAGTTCTTC	CASSLPLGGPSSYNEQFF
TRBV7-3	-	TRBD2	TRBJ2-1	TGTGCCAGCAGCGTCGGACTAGCGGGGACCTCCTACAATGAGCAGTTCTTC	CASSVGLAGTSYNEQFF
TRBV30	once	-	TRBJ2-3	TGTGCCTGGAGACGGGGTACTAGCACAGATACGCAGTATTTT	CAWRRGTSTDTQYF
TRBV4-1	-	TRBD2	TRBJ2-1	TGCGCCAGCAGCCAAGAACTAGCGGGAGCAGACAATGAGCAGTTCTTC	CASSQELAGADNEQFF
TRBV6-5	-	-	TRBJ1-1	TGTGCCAGCAGCGAGCTGACAGTTTACACTGAAGCTTTCTTT	CASSELTVYTEAFF
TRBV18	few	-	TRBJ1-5	TGTGCCAGCTCACCAGGGGGGTTGACGGATCAGCCCCAGCATTTT	CASSPGGLTDQPQHF
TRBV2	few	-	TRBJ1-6	TGTGCCAGCTCGCTCACAGACAATAATAATTCACCCCTCCACTTT	CASSLTDNNNSPLHF
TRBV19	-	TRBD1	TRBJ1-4	TGTGCCAGTAGTCACCAGCCAGGGGGCGGGAGTCTGAACAAACTGTTTTTT	CASSHQPGGGSLNKLFF
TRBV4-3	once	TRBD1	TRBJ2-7	TGCGCCAGCAGCCAAGGGGACAGGAGCTACGAGCAGTACTTC	CASSQGDRSYEQYF
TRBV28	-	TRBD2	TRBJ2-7	TGTGCCAGCGGGGATCCCGGGACTAGATTTTACGAGCAGTACTTC	CASGDPGTRFYEQYF
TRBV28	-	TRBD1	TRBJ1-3	TGTGCCAGCAGTTTAGACAGGGCGGGAAACACCATATATTTT	CASSLDRAGNTIYF
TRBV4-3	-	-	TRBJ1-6	TGCGCCAGCAGCCGCTCCCTCGGGGATGGGTCACCCCTCCACTTT	CASSRSLGDGSPLHF
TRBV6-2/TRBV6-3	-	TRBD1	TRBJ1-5	TGTGCCAGCAGTTCGGGACAGGGGAGGATGGTACAGCCCCAGCATTTT	CASSSGQGRMVQPQHF
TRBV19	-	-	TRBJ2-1	TGTGCCAGTAGTTCTATTTTCTCCTACAATGAGCAGTTCTTC	CASSSIFSYNEQFF
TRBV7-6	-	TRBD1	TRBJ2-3	TGTGCCAGCAGCTTAGCAGGACAGGGGAGAGTAATAGATACGCAGTATTTT	CASSLAGQGRVIDTQYF
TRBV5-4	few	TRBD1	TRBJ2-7	TGTGCCAGCAGCCCGACAGGGTACGAGCAGTACTTC	CASSPTGYEQYF
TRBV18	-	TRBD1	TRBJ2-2	TGTGCCAGCTCCCTTGACAGGGTTCGGACCGGGGAGCTGTTTTTT	CASSLDRVRTGELFF
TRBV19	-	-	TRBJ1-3	TGTGCCAGTAATCCCACGGGGGGATTTTTCTCTGGAAACACCATATATTTT	CASNPTGGFFSGNTIYF
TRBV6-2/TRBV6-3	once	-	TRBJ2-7	TGTGCCAGCAGTTACCTCAAGCGGAAGTACTCCTACGAGCAGTACTTC	CASSYLKRKYSYEQYF
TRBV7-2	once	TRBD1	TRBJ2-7	TGTGCCAGCAGCCCTAGACAGGGATACGCCTCCTACGAGCAGTACTTC	CASSPRQGYASYEQYF
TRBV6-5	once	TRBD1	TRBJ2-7	TGTGCCAGCAGTCAGGGGGCAGTCTACGAGCAGTACTTC	CASSQGAVYEQYF
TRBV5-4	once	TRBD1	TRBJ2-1	TGTGCCAGCAGCTTGGGACAGGGGACCATCAATGAGCAGTTCTTC	CASSLGQGTINEQFF
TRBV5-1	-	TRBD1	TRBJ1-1	TGCGCCAGCAGCTTCAGACAGGGGCCCTATCGCTTGGGGAACACTGAAGCTTTCTTT	CASSFRQGPYRLGNTEAFF